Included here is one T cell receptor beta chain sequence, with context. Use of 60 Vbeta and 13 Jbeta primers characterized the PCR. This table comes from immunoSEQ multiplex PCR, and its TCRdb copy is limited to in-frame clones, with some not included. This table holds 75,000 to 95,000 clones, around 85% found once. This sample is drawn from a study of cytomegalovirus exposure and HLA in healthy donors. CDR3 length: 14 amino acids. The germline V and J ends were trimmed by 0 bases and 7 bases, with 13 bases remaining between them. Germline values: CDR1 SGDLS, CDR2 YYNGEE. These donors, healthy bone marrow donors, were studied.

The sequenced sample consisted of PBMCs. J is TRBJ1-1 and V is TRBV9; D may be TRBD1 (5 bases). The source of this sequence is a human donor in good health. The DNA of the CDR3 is TGTGCCAGCAGCGTAGGGGTCGGGGGGATTGAAGCTTTCTTT. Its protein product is CASSVGVGGIEAFF. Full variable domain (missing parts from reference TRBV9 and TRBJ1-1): DSGVTQTPKHLITATGQRVTLRCSPRSGDLSVYWYQQSLDQGLQFLIQYYNGEERAKGNILERFSAQQFPDLHSELNLSSLELGDSALYFCASSVGVGGIEAFFGQGTRLTVV.